What follows is one TCR beta chain and its context. What it binds is unknown. TCRdb passed the reads through MiXCR, listing each CDR3 protein once. The repertoire includes approximately 500,000 distinct CDR3 sequences, approximately 15% of them detected once, and roughly 25% sits in the top ten. This CDR3 is built from 15 residues. Germline CDR1 is SGHDN and CDR2 is FVKESK. The junction had 8 bases not matched to a gene; V was cut back by 4 bases and J by 4 bases. This sample stems from a study of T cell repertoires in cytomegalovirus infection. Whole-study context: From public TCR beta signatures came an indication of both CMV infection and matching HLA type.

The study, taken as a whole, reports: HLA-C-restricted CMV clonotypes gave the most frequent clonotype in two of eight donors. Cumulated frequencies of public TCR beta families served to identify carriers of CMV plus the relevant HLA.

The receptor was derived from a human donor in good health (CMV status not recorded). Some clones in this sample may be carry-over from other donors' samples. The gene calls are TRBV14 and TRBJ2-3; TRBD1 agrees at 7 bases. The material sequenced was CD8+ T cells from PBMCs. CDR3 amino acids: CASSPLTGWPDTQYF. In DNA, the CDR3 is TGTGCCAGCAGCCCCTTGACAGGGTGGCCAGATACGCAGTATTTT.